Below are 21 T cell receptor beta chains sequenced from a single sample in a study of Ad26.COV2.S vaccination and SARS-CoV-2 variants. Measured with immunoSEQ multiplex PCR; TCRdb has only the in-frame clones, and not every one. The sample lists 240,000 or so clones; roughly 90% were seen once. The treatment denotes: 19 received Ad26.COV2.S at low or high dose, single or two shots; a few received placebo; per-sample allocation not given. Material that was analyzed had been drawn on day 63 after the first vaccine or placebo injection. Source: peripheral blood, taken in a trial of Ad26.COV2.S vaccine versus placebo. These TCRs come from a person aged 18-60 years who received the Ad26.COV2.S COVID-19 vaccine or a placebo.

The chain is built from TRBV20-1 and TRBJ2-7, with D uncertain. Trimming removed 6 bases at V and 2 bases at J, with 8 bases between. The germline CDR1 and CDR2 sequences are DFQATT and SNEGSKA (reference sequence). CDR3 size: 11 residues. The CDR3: CSAKGTYEQYF. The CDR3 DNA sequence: TGCAGTGCAAAAGGGACCTACGAGCAGTACTTC.

The CDR3 region is CASSESRTGAEAFF. The CDR3 nucleotides are TGCGCCAGCAGTGAGTCGAGGACAGGGGCCGAAGCTTTCTTT. The rearrangement joins TRBV10-2 to TRBJ1-1, with 9 nucleotides matching TRBD1. Per germline, CDR1 WSHSY and CDR2 SAAADI. Germline trimming cut 0 bases from V and 8 bases from J; bases unmatched to any gene: 4. The length of the CDR3 is 14 residues.

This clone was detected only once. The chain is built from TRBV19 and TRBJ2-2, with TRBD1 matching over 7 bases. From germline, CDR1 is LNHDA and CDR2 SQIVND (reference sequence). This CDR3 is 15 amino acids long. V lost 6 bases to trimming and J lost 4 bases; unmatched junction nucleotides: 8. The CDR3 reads CASRPPDRVTGELFF. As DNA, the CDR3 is TGTGCCAGTAGGCCCCCTGACAGGGTCACCGGGGAGCTGTTTTTT.

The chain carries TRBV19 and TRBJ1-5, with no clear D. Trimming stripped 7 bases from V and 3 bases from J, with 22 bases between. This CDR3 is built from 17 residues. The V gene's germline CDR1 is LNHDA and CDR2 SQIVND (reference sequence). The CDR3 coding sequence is TGTGCCAGTACCGAACCCGGGCCCCTCGTGGACAATCAGCCCCAGCATTTT. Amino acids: CASTEPGPLVDNQPQHF.

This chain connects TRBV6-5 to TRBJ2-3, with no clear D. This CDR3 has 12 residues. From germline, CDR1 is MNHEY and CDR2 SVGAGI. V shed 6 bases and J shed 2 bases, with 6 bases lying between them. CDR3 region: CASRRTTDTQYF. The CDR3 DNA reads TGTGCCAGCAGACGAACCACAGATACGCAGTATTTT.

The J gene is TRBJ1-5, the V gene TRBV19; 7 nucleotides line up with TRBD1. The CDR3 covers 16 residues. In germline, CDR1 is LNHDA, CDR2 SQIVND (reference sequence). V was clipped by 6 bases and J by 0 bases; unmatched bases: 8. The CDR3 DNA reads TGTGCCAGTAGAGTAGCCGGGACAGATAGCAATCAGCCCCAGCATTTT. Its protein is CASRVAGTDSNQPQHF.

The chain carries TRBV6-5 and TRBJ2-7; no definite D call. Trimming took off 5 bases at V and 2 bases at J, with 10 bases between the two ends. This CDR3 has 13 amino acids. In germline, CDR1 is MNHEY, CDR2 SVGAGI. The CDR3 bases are TGTGCCAGCAGTCGCGGACCGGCCTACGAGCAGTACTTC. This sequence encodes CASSRGPAYEQYF.

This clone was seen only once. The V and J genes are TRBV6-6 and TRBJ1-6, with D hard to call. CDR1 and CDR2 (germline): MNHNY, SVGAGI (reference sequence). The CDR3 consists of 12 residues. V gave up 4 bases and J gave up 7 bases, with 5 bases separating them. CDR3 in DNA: TGTGCCAGCAGTTCCCCCAATTCACCCCTCCACTTT. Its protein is CASSSPNSPLHF.

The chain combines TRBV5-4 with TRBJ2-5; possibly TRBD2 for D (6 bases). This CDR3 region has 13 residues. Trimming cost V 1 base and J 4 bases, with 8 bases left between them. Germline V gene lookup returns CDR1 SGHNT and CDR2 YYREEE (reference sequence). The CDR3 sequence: CASSLTGGETQYF. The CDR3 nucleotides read TGTGCCAGCAGCTTGACCGGGGGAGAGACCCAGTACTTC.

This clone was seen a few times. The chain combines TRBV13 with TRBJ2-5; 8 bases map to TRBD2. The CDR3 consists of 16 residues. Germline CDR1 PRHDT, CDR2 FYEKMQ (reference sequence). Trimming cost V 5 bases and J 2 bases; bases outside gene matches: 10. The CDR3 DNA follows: TGTGCCAGCAGCCCGGACGGGACTAGGGGGCAAGAGACCCAGTACTTC. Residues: CASSPDGTRGQETQYF.

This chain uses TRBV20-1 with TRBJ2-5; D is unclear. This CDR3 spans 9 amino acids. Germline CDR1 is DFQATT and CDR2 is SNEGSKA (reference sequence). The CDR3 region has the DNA TGCAGAGCAAGAGAGACCCAGTACTTC. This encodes CRARETQYF.

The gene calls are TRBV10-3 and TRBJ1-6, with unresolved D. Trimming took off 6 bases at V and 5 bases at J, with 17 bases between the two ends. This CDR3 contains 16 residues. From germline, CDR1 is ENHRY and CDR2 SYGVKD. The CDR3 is CAIRGATGTNNSPLHF. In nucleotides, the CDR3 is TGTGCCATCAGGGGAGCTACGGGAACCAATAATTCACCCCTCCACTTT.

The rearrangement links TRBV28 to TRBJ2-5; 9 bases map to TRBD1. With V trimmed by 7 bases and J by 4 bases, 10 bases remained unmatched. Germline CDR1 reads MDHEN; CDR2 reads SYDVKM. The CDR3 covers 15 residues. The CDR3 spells CASIGVDRGGETQYF. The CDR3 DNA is TGTGCCAGCATTGGGGTGGACAGGGGAGGAGAGACCCAGTACTTC.

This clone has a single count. The CDR3 is CATKGQGNYGYTF. DNA for the CDR3: TGTGCCACCAAGGGACAGGGTAACTATGGCTACACCTTC. This chain links TRBV24-1 with TRBJ1-2; 9 bases are shared with TRBD1. The J segment lost 1 base and the V segment lost 8 bases, leaving 1 base of the junction unmatched. CDR3 length: 13 residues. Germline V CDR1 and CDR2: KGHDR, SFDVKD.

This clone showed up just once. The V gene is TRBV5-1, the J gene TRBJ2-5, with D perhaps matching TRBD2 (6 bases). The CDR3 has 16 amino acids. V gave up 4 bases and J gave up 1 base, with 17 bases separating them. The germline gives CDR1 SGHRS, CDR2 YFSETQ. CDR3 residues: CASSAPDGRFQETQYF. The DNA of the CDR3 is TGCGCCAGCAGCGCTCCGGACGGGAGATTCCAAGAGACCCAGTACTTC. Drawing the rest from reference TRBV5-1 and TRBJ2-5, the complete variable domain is KAGVTQTPRYLIKTRGQQVTLSCSPISGHRSVSWYQQTPGQGLQFLFEYFSETQRNKGNFPGRFSGRQFSNSRSEMNVSTLELGDSALYLCASSAPDGRFQETQYFGPGTRLLVL.

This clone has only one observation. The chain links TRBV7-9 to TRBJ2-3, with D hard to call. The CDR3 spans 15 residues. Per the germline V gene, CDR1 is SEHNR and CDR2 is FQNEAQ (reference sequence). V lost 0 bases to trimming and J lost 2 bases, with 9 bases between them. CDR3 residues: CASSLASIFTDTQYF. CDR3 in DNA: TGTGCCAGCAGCTTAGCTAGTATTTTCACAGATACGCAGTATTTT.

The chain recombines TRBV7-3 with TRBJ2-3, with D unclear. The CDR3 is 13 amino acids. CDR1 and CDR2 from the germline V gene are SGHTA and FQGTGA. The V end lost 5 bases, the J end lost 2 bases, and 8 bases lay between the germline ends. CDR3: CASSLSYTDTQYF. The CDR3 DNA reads TGTGCCAGCAGCCTATCATACACAGATACGCAGTATTTT.

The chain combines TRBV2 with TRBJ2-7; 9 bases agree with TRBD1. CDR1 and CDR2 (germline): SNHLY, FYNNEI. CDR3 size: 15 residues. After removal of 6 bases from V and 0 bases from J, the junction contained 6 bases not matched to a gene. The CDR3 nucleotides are TGTGCCAGCAGCCCCACGGACAGGGGCTCCTACGAGCAGTACTTC. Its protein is CASSPTDRGSYEQYF.

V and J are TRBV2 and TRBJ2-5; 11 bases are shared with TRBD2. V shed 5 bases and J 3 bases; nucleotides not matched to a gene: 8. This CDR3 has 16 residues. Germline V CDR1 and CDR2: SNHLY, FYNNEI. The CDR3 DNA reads TGTGCCAGCAGTTCCCCGGGACTAGCGGCGAAAGAGACCCAGTACTTC. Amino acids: CASSSPGLAAKETQYF.

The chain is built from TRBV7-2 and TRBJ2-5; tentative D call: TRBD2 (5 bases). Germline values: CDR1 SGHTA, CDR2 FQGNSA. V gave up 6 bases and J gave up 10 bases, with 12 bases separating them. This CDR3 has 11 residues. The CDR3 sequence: CASRPLEGQYF. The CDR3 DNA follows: TGTGCCAGCAGACCACTAGAGGGCCAGTACTTC.

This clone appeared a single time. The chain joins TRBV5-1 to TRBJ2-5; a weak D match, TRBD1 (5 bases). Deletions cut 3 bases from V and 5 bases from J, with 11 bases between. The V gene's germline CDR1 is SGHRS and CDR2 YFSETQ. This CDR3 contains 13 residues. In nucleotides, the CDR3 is TGCGCCAGCAGCTCGACAGTGGAGGAGACCCAGTACTTC. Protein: CASSSTVEETQYF.